This T cell receptor (beta chain) was sequenced for a study of cytomegalovirus exposure and HLA in healthy donors. The study's findings and limits: There were some V segments, including TRBV6-2 and TRBV6-3, excluded as indistinguishable.

PCR involved 60 Vbeta and 13 Jbeta primers. Using immunoSEQ multiplex PCR, the repertoire was profiled, and TCRdb retains in-frame clones only, with some absent. The sample holds fewer than 150,000 clones, 80% seen once. The V gene's germline CDR1 is SGHDT and CDR2 YYEEEE. The CDR3 is made up of 14 amino acids. Deletions cut 2 bases from V and 7 bases from J, with 13 bases between. To note about this clone: What it binds is not known.

The sample was PBMCs. This clonotype was sampled from a man aged 35 to 55 in good health and CMV-seropositive. The chain couples TRBV5-6 to TRBJ1-5, with D tentatively TRBD1 (6 bases). CDR3 in amino acids: CASSFSGGGQPQHF. CDR3 bases: TGTGCCAGCAGCTTTTCTGGGGGCGGACAGCCCCAGCATTTT.